The clone carrying this T cell receptor beta chain was observed once. Germline CDR1 and CDR2: SNHLY and FYNNEI. Between the trimmed V and J ends, which lost 6 bases and 4 bases, there was a span of 1 base. This CDR3 has 11 amino acids. The assay was immunoSEQ multiplex PCR, and TCRdb's table has in-frame clones only and misses some. This table holds 100,000 to 140,000 clones, around nine tenths found once. This sample was included in a study of T cell responses to AZD1222 COVID-19 vaccine. This clonotype originated in an adult in good health. The material was peripheral blood, obtained on day 0 of AZD1222 vaccination. J is TRBJ1-6 and V is TRBV2; D ambiguous. The CDR3 nucleotides are TGTGCCAGCAGGTATAATTCACCCCTCCACTTT. Translated, it gives CASRYNSPLHF.